The 26 T cell receptor beta chains below all came from one sample that was sequenced in a study of T cells in Graves' hyperthyroidism and ophthalmopathy. Amplification of TCR beta CDR3 regions used RNA as the template. During a first-round RT-PCR of the TCR CDR3, the HTBI primer set was used. One entry per CDR3 protein results from TCRdb running MiXCR on the multiplex PCR reads. The sample has 500,000 to 650,000 distinct CDR3 sequences, around 13% seen once. Sequencing used blood. All receptors come from a woman in her 40s with Graves' hyperthyroidism.

This clonotype appeared a few times. This chain uses TRBV7-6 with TRBJ1-1, with 8 bases lining up with TRBD1. Germline-derived CDR1 and CDR2 are SGHVS and FNYEAQ. This CDR3 comprises 15 residues. Germline trimming cut 2 bases from V and 4 bases from J; bases unmatched to any gene: 6. The CDR3 nucleotides are TGTGCCAGCAGCTTATGGGTAGGACAGGGCACTGAAGCTTTCTTT. Translated, it gives CASSLWVGQGTEAFF.

This clonotype showed up just a few times. The chain carries TRBV4-2 and TRBJ2-5, with D unclear. Trimming removed 8 bases from V and 5 bases from J, with 15 bases in between. The CDR3 has 13 residues. Germline CDR1 reads LGHNA; CDR2 reads YNFKEQ. The CDR3 region has the DNA TGTGCCAGCGGGGAAGGCTCTTTGGAGACCCAGTACTTC. It translates to CASGEGSLETQYF.

V usage is TRBV18 and J usage is TRBJ2-7, with 13 bases lining up with TRBD2. Trimming took 4 bases from V and 5 from J; bases not matched to a gene: 11. The CDR3 length is 17 residues. Germline V gene data show CDR1 as KGHSH and CDR2 as LQKENI. The CDR3, as DNA: TGTGCCAGCTCACTCGGGACTAGCGGGGCCCTTGGGGACGAGCAGTACTTC. Translated: CASSLGTSGALGDEQYF.

This clonotype was found a few times. This chain joins TRBV11-2 and TRBJ1-2; no definite D call. Trimming cost V 4 bases and J 10 bases, with 16 bases left between them. Germline loops: CDR1 SGHAT, CDR2 FQNNGV. The CDR3 is made up of 13 amino acids. CDR3 loop: CASSSDSVGDYTF. CDR3 coding DNA: TGTGCCAGCAGCTCCGACTCGGTGGGTGACTACACCTTC.

This clonotype showed up just a few times. V and J are TRBV4-2 and TRBJ1-2, with D possibly being TRBD1 (6 bases). Germline V lookup: CDR1 LGHNA, CDR2 YNFKEQ. V lost 0 bases to trimming and J lost 6 bases, with 8 bases between them. The CDR3 is made up of 13 amino acids. The CDR3 loop is CASSQDGGHGYTF. CDR3 in DNA: TGTGCCAGCAGCCAAGATGGGGGCCATGGCTACACCTTC.

This clonotype has a handful of counts. This chain joins TRBV19 and TRBJ2-3, with TRBD2 matching over 10 bases. V shed 7 bases, J shed 0 bases, and the junction held 7 bases outside the gene matches. The length of the CDR3 is 16 residues. The germline V gene encodes CDR1 LNHDA and CDR2 SQIVND (reference sequence). CDR3 coding DNA: TGTGCCAGTACCCCAGGACTAGCGGAAAGCACAGATACGCAGTATTTT. It encodes CASTPGLAESTDTQYF.

This clonotype was found a few times. V gene TRBV7-9 combines with J gene TRBJ2-3; a possible D gene is TRBD2 (6 bases). Germline V gene lookup returns CDR1 SEHNR and CDR2 FQNEAQ (reference sequence). This CDR3 contains 14 residues. With 5 bases removed from V and 5 bases from J, the gap between germline ends came to 14 bases. For the CDR3, the DNA is TGTGCCAGCAGCCCATCAACCGGGGGAGATACGCAGTATTTT. As protein: CASSPSTGGDTQYF. The whole variable domain, remainder taken from reference TRBV7-9 and TRBJ2-3, is DTGVSQNPRHKITKRGQNVTFRCDPISEHNRLYWYRQTLGQGPEFLTYFQNEAQLEKSRLLSDRFSAERPKGSFSTLEIQRTEQGDSAMYLCASSPSTGGDTQYFGPGTRLTVL.

This clonotype was recorded many times. V and J are TRBV28 and TRBJ2-7; D gene uncertain. The CDR3 extends over 12 amino acids. CDR1 MDHEN and CDR2 SYDVKM come from the germline V gene. V lost 7 bases, J lost 4 bases, and 11 bases lay in between. The CDR3 here is CASTPDGYEQYF. DNA of the CDR3: TGTGCCAGCACCCCAGACGGGTACGAGCAGTACTTC.

Regarding this clonotype: Possible read error: a much larger clone is one base away. The chain employs TRBV28 and TRBJ2-7; the D gene is possibly TRBD2 (5 bases). The CDR3 loop spans 17 amino acids. Germline V lookup: CDR1 MDHEN, CDR2 SYDVKM. The V and J ends lost 6 bases and 7 bases respectively, with 28 bases between them. The CDR3 spells CASSLITVVGDLGEQYF. The CDR3 DNA reads TGTGCCAGCAGCCTGATAACCGTAGTGGGAGATCTGGGGGAGCAGTACTTC.

CDR3 nucleotide sequence: TGTGCCAGCAGACGGGACAGCCCTGGGACTAGCGGGAGGAACTACAATGAGCAGTTCTTC. This codes for CASRRDSPGTSGRNYNEQFF. The gene calls are TRBV6-1 and TRBJ2-1, with 15 bases that match TRBD2. Germline values: CDR1 MNHNS, CDR2 SASEGT. V dropped 6 bases and J dropped 3; count of bases not matched to a gene: 15. The CDR3 sequence is 20 residues long.

The V gene is TRBV4-1, the J gene TRBJ1-2; 7 bases are a match to TRBD1. Looked up from germline, CDR1 is MGHRA and CDR2 is YSYEKL. V lost 1 base to trimming and J lost 5 bases; unmatched junction nucleotides: 1. CDR3 length equals 13 residues. The CDR3 DNA follows: TGCGCCAGCAGCCAAGGGGACAGTTATGGCTACACCTTC. Protein product: CASSQGDSYGYTF.

Only a few counts were recorded for this clonotype. J is TRBJ2-1 and V is TRBV29-1, with D unresolved. The germline V gene has CDR1 SQVTM and CDR2 ANQGSEA. Deletions cut 6 bases from V and 12 bases from J, with 18 bases between. There are 12 residues in the CDR3. CDR3 bases: TGCAGCGTCCCCACGGATTATACCTGGCAGTTCTTC. Translating it yields CSVPTDYTWQFF.

The V and J genes are TRBV6-5 and TRBJ2-2, with 7 positions matching TRBD2. Trimming took 4 bases from V and 6 from J; bases not matched to a gene: 14. Germline-derived CDR1 and CDR2 are MNHEY and SVGAGI. The CDR3 is 17 residues long. Here the CDR3 DNA reads TGTGCCAGCAGTTCCCCCCCGGGACTACAAAAACCCGGGGAGCTGTTTTTT. It specifies CASSSPPGLQKPGELFF.

This rearrangement joins TRBV19 to TRBJ2-7; perhaps TRBD1 as D (5 bases). Germline CDR1 and CDR2: LNHDA and SQIVND (reference sequence). This CDR3 is built from 13 residues. Between the trimmed V and J ends, which lost 3 bases and 0 bases, there was a span of 6 bases. CDR3: CASSMDTSYEQYF. The CDR3 coding sequence is TGTGCCAGTAGTATGGACACCTCCTACGAGCAGTACTTC.

This clonotype was seen ten or more times. The chain links TRBV20-1 to TRBJ1-5; TRBD1 aligns across 10 bases. Germline CDR1 is DFQATT and CDR2 is SNEGSKA (reference sequence). The CDR3 runs 15 residues. With 0 bases clipped from V and 6 bases from J, the junction kept 5 bases outside the gene matches. This CDR3 is CSARDWTGGGQPQHF. DNA of the CDR3: TGCAGTGCTAGAGACTGGACAGGGGGAGGTCAGCCCCAGCATTTT.

The J gene is TRBJ1-3, the V gene TRBV10-3; D call uncertain. The ends were cut back, 8 bases at V and 1 base at J, with 9 bases in the middle. This CDR3 comprises 13 residues. Germline assignment: CDR1 ENHRY and CDR2 SYGVKD. The CDR3 nucleotides read TGTGCCATCCGGGTAGTATCTGGAAACACCATATATTTT. Translation: CAIRVVSGNTIYF.

This clonotype was picked up many times. V is TRBV11-2 and J is TRBJ1-3; D perhaps matches TRBD1 (6 bases). The V gene's germline CDR1 is SGHAT and CDR2 FQNNGV. Trimming removed 5 bases at V and 3 bases at J, with 14 bases between. The CDR3 spans 15 residues. In nucleotides, the CDR3 is TGTGCCAGCAGCCCCAGGGGAGACTTTGGAAACACCATATATTTT. Translation: CASSPRGDFGNTIYF.

Details on this clonotype: This may come from a read error, since a much larger clone is one base off. This is likely a read error, given that the CDR3 carries no conserved phenylalanine or tryptophan at its end. The genes are TRBV28 and TRBJ1-1; D is undetermined. The CDR3 contains 14 residues. Germline loops: CDR1 MDHEN, CDR2 SYDVKM. Trimming left V 3 bases short and J 0 bases short, with 8 bases between. CDR3 sequence: CASSFQHMNTEAFL. The DNA for the CDR3 is TGTGCCAGCAGTTTCCAACATATGAACACTGAAGCTTTCCTT.

This clonotype was recorded at least ten times. The chain links TRBV5-5 to TRBJ2-1; D is tentatively TRBD1 or TRBD2 (5 bases each). This CDR3 contains 14 residues. V was clipped by 0 bases and J by 6 bases, with 10 bases between them. Germline CDR1 SGHKS, CDR2 YYEKEE (reference sequence). CDR3 protein: CASSLERGTNEQFF. CDR3 coding DNA: TGTGCCAGCAGCTTGGAGAGAGGGACCAATGAGCAGTTCTTC.

This clonotype was seen more than once but under ten times. The chain combines TRBV5-1 with TRBJ1-1; the D is unclear. Germline V gene lookup returns CDR1 SGHRS and CDR2 YFSETQ. Trimming left V 4 bases short and J 7 bases short, with 14 bases between. The CDR3 is 13 residues long. This CDR3 is CASSPSGGYEAFF. Written as DNA, the CDR3 is TGCGCCAGCAGCCCTTCTGGTGGGTATGAAGCTTTCTTT.

This clonotype appeared many times. The rearrangement joins TRBV2 to TRBJ1-1; perhaps TRBD1 as D (5 bases). The V end lost 6 bases, the J end lost 6 bases, and 17 bases lay between the germline ends. The CDR3 consists of 14 residues. Germline V lookup: CDR1 SNHLY, CDR2 FYNNEI. The CDR3 loop reads CASSRTGPRAEAFF. The CDR3 nucleotides read TGTGCCAGCAGCCGAACAGGCCCCAGGGCTGAAGCTTTCTTT.

In this sample, this clonotype turned up many times. The rearrangement joins TRBV6-1 to TRBJ2-1, with 13 bases matching TRBD2. V shed 5 bases, J shed 5 bases, and the junction held 6 bases outside the gene matches. Germline V lookup: CDR1 MNHNS, CDR2 SASEGT. This CDR3 contains 16 residues. CDR3 DNA: TGTGCCAGCAGTCAAGGACTAGCGGGAGTACACAATGAGCAGTTCTTC. Encoded protein: CASSQGLAGVHNEQFF.

This clonotype was observed a handful of times. V is TRBV28 and J is TRBJ2-3; no clear D gene. CDR3 size: 16 residues. The V and J ends lost 4 bases and 0 bases respectively, with 14 bases between them. The germline V gene has CDR1 MDHEN and CDR2 SYDVKM. CDR3 region: CASSSSAASSTDTQYF. CDR3 DNA: TGTGCCAGCAGTTCCTCGGCCGCTTCTAGCACAGATACGCAGTATTTT.

V is TRBV28 and J is TRBJ1-3; perhaps TRBD1 as D (6 bases). Trimming removed 5 bases at V and 2 bases at J, with 13 bases between. CDR1 is MDHEN and CDR2 is SYDVKM in the germline V gene. CDR3 size: 15 residues. CDR3 sequence reads: CASSPRGGTGNTIYF. For the CDR3, the DNA is TGTGCCAGCAGTCCAAGGGGGGGGACTGGAAACACCATATATTTT.

This clonotype was detected many times. The gene calls are TRBV11-3 and TRBJ2-3, with 10 bases aligning to TRBD1. The V and J ends lost 2 bases and 4 bases, in that order; junction bases with no gene match: 3. This CDR3 region has 15 residues. The germline V gene encodes CDR1 SGHNT and CDR2 YENEEA. The CDR3 nucleotides read TGTGCCAGCAGCTTACTAGGACAGGGGGCAGATACGCAGTATTTT. It yields the protein CASSLLGQGADTQYF. The full variable domain, with the rest looked up from reference TRBV11-3 and TRBJ2-3, is EAGVVQSPRYKIIEKKQPVAFWCNPISGHNTLYWYLQNLGQGPELLIRYENEEAVDDSQLPKDRFSAERLKGVDSTLKIQPAELGDSAVYLCASSLLGQGADTQYFGPGTRLTVL.

DNA for the CDR3: TGCGCCAGCAGCTTGGACAGATTTCTCTACGAGCAGTACTTC. It specifies CASSLDRFLYEQYF. V and J are TRBV5-1 and TRBJ2-7; D remains ambiguous. Germline V CDR1 and CDR2: SGHRS, YFSETQ. Trimming took 0 bases from V and 3 from J, leaving 10 bases between them. CDR3 length: 14 residues. Together with reference TRBV5-1 and TRBJ2-7, the CDR3 gives the full variable domain: KAGVTQTPRYLIKTRGQQVTLSCSPISGHRSVSWYQQTPGQGLQFLFEYFSETQRNKGNFPGRFSGRQFSNSRSEMNVSTLELGDSALYLCASSLDRFLYEQYFGPGTRLTVT.